This passage covers 24 T cell receptor beta chains from one sample sequenced in a study of blood T cell repertoires in COVID-19. The table came from immunoSEQ multiplex PCR; TCRdb's copy has only in-frame clones and leaves some out. The sample lists under 250,000 clones; 80% to 85% were seen once. Sequencing was performed on peripheral blood. All receptors come from a middle-aged man with active or convalescent COVID-19.

The chain links TRBV13 to TRBJ2-5; TRBD2 is a possible D gene (6 bases). Trimming removed 5 bases from V and 5 bases from J, with 12 bases in between. Germline V gene sequence: CDR1 PRHDT, CDR2 FYEKMQ (reference sequence). The length of the CDR3 is 13 residues. The CDR3 DNA sequence: TGTGCCAGCAGCCCGGGACTCAGGGAGACCCAGTACTTC. Translating gives CASSPGLRETQYF.

The chain is built from TRBV2 and TRBJ2-3; D might be TRBD2 (6 bases). V dropped 6 bases and J dropped 9 bases, with 13 bases sitting between them. The CDR3 has 12 amino acids. Germline CDR1 is SNHLY and CDR2 is FYNNEI. CDR3 sequence (DNA): TGTGCCAGCAGGCCGCGGGACGTAACGCAGTATTTT. Its protein is CASRPRDVTQYF.

The chain links TRBV7-2 to TRBJ1-1; D remains ambiguous. Trimming left V 0 bases short and J 4 bases short, with 12 bases between. The CDR3 length is 15 residues. Germline CDR1 reads SGHTA; CDR2 reads FQGNSA. DNA of the CDR3: TGTGCCAGCAGCTTAGCCCCAATCCGGGGCACTGAAGCTTTCTTT. Encoded protein: CASSLAPIRGTEAFF. The full variable domain, in which reference TRBV7-2 and TRBJ1-1 provide the parts outside the CDR3, is GAGVSQSPSNKVTEKGKDVELRCDPISGHTALYWYRQSLGQGLEFLIYFQGNSAPDKSGLPSDRFSAERTGGSVSTLTIQRTQQEDSAVYLCASSLAPIRGTEAFFGQGTRLTVV.

The V and J genes are TRBV18 and TRBJ2-3, with 11 positions matching TRBD2. Germline V gene sequence: CDR1 KGHSH, CDR2 LQKENI. There are 17 residues in the CDR3. J lost 1 base, V lost 5 bases, and 8 bases had no gene match. CDR3 nucleotides: TGTGCCAGCTCATCGGGTCTAGCGGGAGGACGCACAGATACGCAGTATTTT. Amino acids: CASSSGLAGGRTDTQYF.

This clone was found a few times. The chain carries TRBV5-1 and TRBJ2-5; TRBD1 is a possible D gene (6 bases). The CDR3 loop spans 14 amino acids. Trimming took off 4 bases at V and 4 bases at J, with 14 bases between the two ends. Germline CDR1 is SGHRS and CDR2 is YFSETQ. The CDR3 loop reads CASSDSNRAETQYF. In DNA, the CDR3 is TGCGCCAGCAGCGACTCAAACAGGGCAGAGACCCAGTACTTC.

This chain uses TRBV7-2 with TRBJ2-2; 8 nucleotides match TRBD2. The trim removed 4 bases at V and 5 bases at J, leaving 6 bases unmatched. CDR1 and CDR2 from the germline V gene are SGHTA and FQGNSA. The CDR3 has 15 amino acids. The CDR3: CASSSGGARTGELFF. Written as DNA, the CDR3 is TGTGCCAGCAGCTCCGGGGGGGCGAGGACCGGGGAGCTGTTTTTT.

The genes are TRBV5-4 and TRBJ2-1; the D gene is possibly TRBD1 (6 bases). Germline V gene sequence: CDR1 SGHNT, CDR2 YYREEE (reference sequence). Trimming removed 2 bases from V and 7 bases from J, with 10 bases in between. This CDR3 region has 13 residues. CDR3 amino acids: CASSFTDRNEQFF. For the CDR3, the DNA is TGTGCCAGCAGCTTTACTGACAGGAATGAGCAGTTCTTC.

DNA of the CDR3: TGCGCCAGCAGCTTGACAGGGCGGAGCACAGATACGCAGTATTTT. Protein: CASSLTGRSTDTQYF. The chain has TRBV5-1 and TRBJ2-3; D might be TRBD1 (6 bases). V lost 1 base, J lost 0 bases, and 9 bases lay in between. CDR1 and CDR2 (germline): SGHRS, YFSETQ. This CDR3 spans 15 amino acids.

The chain uses TRBV19 and TRBJ1-1; the match to TRBD1 covers 8 bases. The CDR3 extends over 14 amino acids. The trim removed 5 bases at V and 10 bases at J, leaving 12 bases unmatched. The germline CDR1 and CDR2 sequences are LNHDA and SQIVND (reference sequence). Here the CDR3 DNA reads TGTGCCAGTAGTGGGGACGGCCAGGGGGCACCAGCTTTCTTT. The encoded protein is CASSGDGQGAPAFF.

This chain joins TRBV6-1 and TRBJ1-6; 7 positions match TRBD1. V dropped 1 base and J dropped 6; count of bases not matched to a gene: 3. There are 15 residues in the CDR3. Germline values: CDR1 MNHNS, CDR2 SASEGT. The CDR3 DNA reads as TGTGCCAGCAGTGAAGGTACAGGGGTTAATTCACCCCTCCACTTT. Translation gives CASSEGTGVNSPLHF.

CDR3 sequence (DNA): TGTGCCAGCACCCCGGGACAAGGACATCAGCCCCAGCATTTT. Protein product: CASTPGQGHQPQHF. The chain has TRBV28 and TRBJ1-5, with D tentatively TRBD1 (6 bases). In germline, CDR1 is MDHEN, CDR2 SYDVKM. Trimming removed 7 bases at V and 5 bases at J, with 15 bases between. This CDR3 has 14 residues. The whole variable domain, filled in from reference TRBV28 and TRBJ1-5, reads DVKVTQSSRYLVKRTGEKVFLECVQDMDHENMFWYRQDPGLGLRLIYFSYDVKMKEKGDIPEGYSVSREKKERFSLILESASTNQTSMYLCASTPGQGHQPQHFGDGTRLSIL.

The rearrangement joins TRBV24-1 to TRBJ1-2, with 8 bases matching TRBD1. J lost 4 bases, V lost 3 bases, and 6 bases had no gene match. This CDR3 has 15 amino acids. Germline assignment: CDR1 KGHDR and CDR2 SFDVKD. As DNA, the CDR3 is TGTGCCACCAGTGATCCAGGACAGGGCCTCTATGGCTACACCTTC. This gives the protein CATSDPGQGLYGYTF.

This clone has a single count. The rearrangement joins TRBV2 to TRBJ1-4; 8 bases align to TRBD1. This CDR3 is built from 16 residues. Germline CDR1 reads SNHLY; CDR2 reads FYNNEI. V trimming: 7 bases; J trimming: 1 base; junction bases outside the gene matches: 8. CDR3 loop: CASTVDRGRTNEKLFF. The CDR3 DNA follows: TGTGCCAGCACCGTCGACAGGGGTCGAACTAATGAAAAACTGTTTTTT.

V is TRBV30 and J is TRBJ1-5; possibly TRBD1 for D (5 bases). The V end was cut by 5 bases, the J end by 3 bases, with 11 bases between. CDR1 GTSNPN and CDR2 SVGIG come from the germline V gene (reference sequence). The CDR3 runs to 13 residues. CDR3 bases: TGTGCCTGGGGGGAGGGGAACAATCAGCCCCAGCATTTT. Its protein is CAWGEGNNQPQHF.

V usage is TRBV15 and J usage is TRBJ2-1; 12 positions agree with TRBD2. The CDR3 has 15 residues. V was pared by 5 bases and J by 2 bases, with 1 base of the junction left unmatched. Germline values: CDR1 LNHNV, CDR2 YYDKDF (reference sequence). CDR3 amino acids: CATSSSGGAYNEQFF. DNA of the CDR3: TGTGCCACCAGCTCTAGCGGGGGGGCCTACAATGAGCAGTTCTTC.

The V call is TRBV7-9, the J call TRBJ2-5, with D unclear. The CDR3 sequence is 11 residues long. CDR1 and CDR2 (germline): SEHNR, FQNEAQ (reference sequence). Trimming shortened V by 8 bases and J by 3 bases, and 7 bases separated the two germline ends. CDR3 nucleotides: TGTGCCAGCCTCCAGGAAGAGACCCAGTACTTC. Its translation is CASLQEETQYF.

In this sample, this clone turned up once. The chain couples TRBV4-2 to TRBJ1-4, with TRBD1 matching 8 bases. The CDR3 has 18 amino acids. Losses at the gene ends were 0 bases for V and 5 bases for J; bases not matched to a gene: 11. Germline-derived CDR1 and CDR2 are LGHNA and YNFKEQ. The CDR3, as DNA: TGTGCCAGCAGCCAAGATCGACCGATCAGGACAGGGAATGAAAAACTGTTTTTT. Protein: CASSQDRPIRTGNEKLFF.

Concerning this clone itself: The same CDR3 can be traced to other DNA sequences in this sample. V is TRBV7-9 and J is TRBJ1-2; D not certain. Germline CDR1 is SEHNR and CDR2 is FQNEAQ (reference sequence). The CDR3 length is 14 residues. Between the trimmed V and J ends, which lost 0 bases and 4 bases, there was a span of 9 bases. The CDR3 sequence: CASSLAGQPYGYTF. The CDR3 DNA sequence: TGTGCCAGCAGCTTAGCGGGCCAACCCTATGGCTACACCTTC.

This clone was seen repeatedly, ten times or more. The J gene is TRBJ1-2, the V gene TRBV5-6; tentative D call: TRBD1 (6 bases). Trimming cost V 4 bases and J 3 bases, with 16 bases left between them. Germline V CDR1 and CDR2: SGHDT, YYEEEE. This CDR3 has 15 amino acids. CDR3 sequence reads: CASSPRPPGDYGYTF. The CDR3 region has the DNA TGTGCCAGCAGCCCGAGACCGCCAGGGGACTATGGCTACACCTTC.

The chain carries TRBV29-1 and TRBJ1-1; possibly TRBD1 for D (6 bases). The CDR3 totals 13 residues. Trimming took off 7 bases at V and 3 bases at J, with 15 bases between the two ends. Germline V gene lookup returns CDR1 SQVTM and CDR2 ANQGSEA. The CDR3 bases are TGCAGCGCCCGGAGGGGGGGCGACACTGAAGCTTTCTTT. Residues: CSARRGGDTEAFF.

The V call is TRBV7-2, the J call TRBJ2-7; 15 positions agree with TRBD2. This CDR3 spans 15 amino acids. Trimming removed 5 bases from V and 6 bases from J; junction bases left unmatched: 5. CDR1 and CDR2 (germline): SGHTA, FQGNSA. CDR3 loop: CASSRTSGGVGEQYF. DNA for the CDR3: TGTGCCAGCAGCAGGACTAGCGGGGGGGTCGGCGAGCAGTACTTC.

This chain links TRBV27 with TRBJ1-1; TRBD1 matches at 8 bases. The V and J ends lost 3 bases and 4 bases, in that order; junction bases with no gene match: 10. Looked up from germline, CDR1 is MNHEY and CDR2 is SMNVEV (reference sequence). The CDR3 runs 16 residues. The CDR3 nucleotides are TGTGCCAGCAGTTTTAGGGGGGACAGGTTCCCCACTGAAGCTTTCTTT. It encodes CASSFRGDRFPTEAFF.

The chain carries TRBV3-1 (or the pseudogene TRBV3-2) and TRBJ2-1; 9 bases align to TRBD2. CDR3 length: 18 amino acids. Germline CDR1 and CDR2: LGHDT and YNNKEL (reference sequence). Trimming took 4 bases from V and 1 from J; bases not matched to a gene: 11. Here the CDR3 reads CASSPRTSALRSYNEQFF. The CDR3 coding sequence is TGTGCCAGCAGCCCCCGGACTAGCGCCCTTAGATCCTACAATGAGCAGTTCTTC.

At least ten counts were recorded for this clone. This chain links TRBV7-2 with TRBJ1-6, with TRBD1 as a possible D gene (5 bases). V lost 5 bases and J 6 bases, leaving 14 bases between the germline ends. Per the germline V gene, CDR1 is SGHTA and CDR2 is FQGNSA. There are 15 residues in the CDR3. The DNA of the CDR3 is TGTGCCAGCAGCCCGAGTGGGGGAGGTAATTCACCCCTCCACTTT. Translated: CASSPSGGGNSPLHF.